Following are 29 T cell receptor beta chains from one sample sequenced in a study of cytomegalovirus exposure and HLA in healthy donors. The study ran its PCR with 60 Vbeta and 13 Jbeta primers. The protocol was immunoSEQ multiplex PCR, while the TCRdb copy is restricted to in-frame clones and leaves out a portion. The sample includes 100,000 or so clones, about four fifths of them seen just once. Sample: PBMCs. The receptors were gathered from a man aged 30 to 39 in good health and CMV-seronegative.

This chain links TRBV19 with TRBJ1-6; D is possibly TRBD1 (6 bases). V lost 4 bases and J lost 9, with 10 bases in between. CDR1 and CDR2 from the germline V gene are LNHDA and SQIVND (reference sequence). This CDR3 comprises 13 residues. The CDR3 sequence is CASSNRVSSPLHF. The CDR3 nucleotides read TGTGCCAGTAGTAACAGGGTTTCTTCACCCCTCCACTTT. The full variable domain, with the rest looked up from reference TRBV19 and TRBJ1-6, is DGGITQSPKYLFRKEGQNVTLSCEQNLNHDAMYWYRQDPGQGLRLIYYSQIVNDFQKGDIAEGYSVSREKKESFPLTVTSAQKNPTAFYLCASSNRVSSPLHFGNGTRLTVT.

This clone appeared a few times. The J gene is TRBJ1-3, the V gene TRBV7-8; 8 bases align to TRBD1. This CDR3 has 15 residues. Germline trimming cut 2 bases from V and 4 bases from J; bases unmatched to any gene: 4. In germline, CDR1 is SGHVS, CDR2 FQNEAQ. The CDR3 bases are TGTGCCAGCAGCTTACAGGGGGCTTTCGGAAACACCATATATTTT. Its protein is CASSLQGAFGNTIYF.

The CDR3 loop is CAWSLEGPQNIQYF. In DNA form, the CDR3 reads TGTGCCTGGAGTTTGGAGGGCCCTCAGAACATTCAGTACTTC. The V gene is TRBV30, the J gene TRBJ2-4; TRBD2 is a possible D gene (6 bases). From germline, CDR1 is GTSNPN and CDR2 SVGIG (reference sequence). The CDR3 totals 14 residues. Trimming pared 2 bases from V and 7 bases from J, leaving 15 bases between.

The J gene is TRBJ1-5, the V gene TRBV7-2; D is possibly TRBD1 (5 bases). Germline V lookup: CDR1 SGHTA, CDR2 FQGNSA. The CDR3 spans 13 residues. The germline V and J ends were trimmed by 6 bases and 3 bases, with 9 bases remaining between them. CDR3 loop: CASRQGPNQPQHF. The CDR3 coding sequence is TGTGCCAGCAGGCAGGGTCCCAATCAGCCCCAGCATTTT.

This clone was counted between two and nine times. The junction and the germline gene differ at one end; a read error may be behind it. The rearrangement links TRBV6-6 to TRBJ2-2, with D possibly TRBD2 on 5 matching bases. CDR1 and CDR2 (germline): MNHNY, SVGAGI (reference sequence). This CDR3 is 14 amino acids long. The CDR3, as DNA: TGTGCCAGCGTGCTGGAGGCGAACACCAGGGAGCTGTTTTTT. It yields the protein CASVLEANTRELFF.

The CDR3 sequence: CASSSWAGGINTGELFF. The CDR3 nucleotides are TGTGCCAGCAGTTCATGGGCAGGGGGCATAAACACCGGGGAGCTGTTTTTT. This chain links TRBV27 with TRBJ2-2; 8 bases fit TRBD1. This CDR3 is built from 17 residues. In germline, CDR1 is MNHEY, CDR2 SMNVEV (reference sequence). The J segment lost 2 bases and the V segment lost 4 bases, leaving 9 bases of the junction unmatched.

The chain carries TRBV30 and TRBJ2-1; 7 bases match TRBD2. Germline CDR1 reads GTSNPN; CDR2 reads SVGIG (reference sequence). This CDR3 comprises 12 residues. V gave up 7 bases and J gave up 4 bases; unmatched junction bases: 4. The CDR3 nucleotides read TGTGCCTCCCGGCGGGGGTACAATGAGCAGTTCTTC. Its protein is CASRRGYNEQFF.

The chain combines TRBV27 with TRBJ2-4; D perhaps matches TRBD2 (6 bases). Per germline, CDR1 MNHEY and CDR2 SMNVEV (reference sequence). The germline V and J ends were trimmed by 2 bases and 7 bases, with 15 bases remaining between them. The CDR3 loop spans 15 amino acids. The CDR3 DNA reads as TGTGCCAGCAGTTTACTGGGCGGGATTGACAACATTCAGTACTTC. It is translated as CASSLLGGIDNIQYF.

The CDR3 protein is CATRQREHGYEQYF. The CDR3, as DNA: TGCGCCACCAGGCAGCGGGAGCACGGCTACGAGCAGTACTTC. The V and J genes are TRBV5-1 and TRBJ2-7, with 8 nucleotides matching TRBD2. J lost 3 bases, V lost 9 bases, and 11 bases had no gene match. The germline V gene encodes CDR1 SGHRS and CDR2 YFSETQ. The CDR3 contains 14 residues.

This chain uses TRBV5-1 with TRBJ1-2, with D possibly TRBD1 on 5 matching bases. The germline V gene encodes CDR1 SGHRS and CDR2 YFSETQ. V lost 0 bases and J 0 bases, leaving 9 bases between the germline ends. This CDR3 has 15 amino acids. CDR3 bases: TGCGCCAGCAGCTTGGTTGGGGGGTCTAACTATGGCTACACCTTC. This sequence encodes CASSLVGGSNYGYTF.

This clone was counted between two and nine times. The chain employs TRBV28 and TRBJ2-1, with 8 bases fitting TRBD2. Germline CDR1 and CDR2: MDHEN and SYDVKM. The CDR3 has 15 residues. V lost 6 bases, J lost 4 bases, and 8 bases stayed unmatched. In nucleotides, the CDR3 is TGTGCCAGCAGGCGAAGCGGGAGTTCTTACAATGAGCAGTTCTTC. Translated: CASRRSGSSYNEQFF.

The count of this clone is one. The gene calls are TRBV18 and TRBJ1-5; D not certain. Trimming stripped 3 bases from V and 7 bases from J, with 13 bases between. The length of the CDR3 is 14 residues. CDR1 KGHSH and CDR2 LQKENI come from the germline V gene. The CDR3 DNA follows: TGTGCCAGCTCACCGGCTCGCCAAAACCAGCCCCAGCATTTT. This translates into CASSPARQNQPQHF.

The chain employs TRBV9 and TRBJ2-3, with 8 positions matching TRBD2. V shed 1 base, J shed 6 bases, and the junction held 13 bases outside the gene matches. The CDR3 loop spans 17 amino acids. Per the germline V gene, CDR1 is SGDLS and CDR2 is YYNGEE. In nucleotides, the CDR3 is TGTGCCAGCAGCGTACTTGCGGGGGGCCGCTATACGGATACGCAGTATTTT. This encodes CASSVLAGGRYTDTQYF. Complete variable domain (other parts from reference TRBV9 and TRBJ2-3): DSGVTQTPKHLITATGQRVTLRCSPRSGDLSVYWYQQSLDQGLQFLIQYYNGEERAKGNILERFSAQQFPDLHSELNLSSLELGDSALYFCASSVLAGGRYTDTQYFGPGTRLTVL.

The rearrangement links TRBV7-9 to TRBJ2-1; 7 positions agree with TRBD2. Looked up from germline, CDR1 is SEHNR and CDR2 is FQNEAQ (reference sequence). With 0 bases clipped from V and 2 bases from J, the junction kept 4 bases outside the gene matches. The CDR3 runs to 16 residues. In DNA, the CDR3 is TGTGCCAGCAGCTTAGCCACAAGCGGGACCTACAATGAGCAGTTCTTC. The encoded protein is CASSLATSGTYNEQFF. The complete variable domain, with remaining parts taken from reference TRBV7-9 and TRBJ2-1, reads DTGVSQNPRHKITKRGQNVTFRCDPISEHNRLYWYRQTLGQGPEFLTYFQNEAQLEKSRLLSDRFSAERPKGSFSTLEIQRTEQGDSAMYLCASSLATSGTYNEQFFGPGTRLTVL.

The genes are TRBV7-8 and TRBJ2-7; D gene ambiguous. V gave up 2 bases and J gave up 0 bases, with 8 bases separating them. The CDR3 sequence is 14 residues long. Germline CDR1 and CDR2: SGHVS and FQNEAQ. CDR3 bases: TGTGCCAGCAGCTTAAGAACTGGCTCCTACGAGCAGTACTTC. It codes for CASSLRTGSYEQYF.

The gene calls are TRBV27 and TRBJ2-1, with 10 bases identical to TRBD2. The CDR3 spans 15 residues. The junction had 6 bases not matched to a gene; V was cut back by 3 bases and J by 7 bases. CDR1 and CDR2 from the germline V gene are MNHEY and SMNVEV (reference sequence). DNA for the CDR3: TGTGCCAGCAGTTTGTCCAGCGGGGGGGCAAATGAGCAGTTCTTC. This gives the protein CASSLSSGGANEQFF.

The chain uses TRBV28 and TRBJ2-7; 9 nucleotides agree with TRBD1. J was trimmed by 2 bases and V by 9 bases; bases with no gene match: 2. Germline V gene lookup returns CDR1 MDHEN and CDR2 SYDVKM. This CDR3 contains 12 residues. The CDR3 DNA follows: TGTGCCAGTGGACAGGGGACCTACGAGCAGTACTTC. Its protein is CASGQGTYEQYF.

The chain joins TRBV9 to TRBJ2-3; possible D gene TRBD2, 6 bases. The V and J ends lost 4 bases and 0 bases respectively, with 15 bases between them. This CDR3 has 16 amino acids. Germline CDR1 reads SGDLS; CDR2 reads YYNGEE. CDR3 coding DNA: TGTGCCAGCAGCTCCCCCGGGACTTTTAGCACAGATACGCAGTATTTT. It is translated as CASSSPGTFSTDTQYF.

This clone was counted between two and nine times. V gene TRBV7-6 combines with J gene TRBJ1-5, with D uncertain. Between the trimmed V and J ends, which lost 1 base and 5 bases, there was a span of 9 bases. The CDR3 extends over 14 amino acids. Germline lookup yields CDR1 SGHVS and CDR2 FNYEAQ. CDR3 amino acids: CASSLDPRDQPQHF. The CDR3 DNA reads as TGTGCCAGCAGCTTAGATCCACGAGATCAGCCCCAGCATTTT.

This rearrangement joins TRBV13 to TRBJ2-7, with a possible D match to TRBD1 (6 bases). The CDR3 consists of 16 residues. Between the trimmed V and J ends, which lost 6 bases and 4 bases, there was a span of 22 bases. CDR1 is PRHDT, CDR2 FYEKMQ, per germline (reference sequence). The CDR3 nucleotides are TGTGCCAGCAGGGGGAGTTGGGACACACCTTTTTACGAGCAGTACTTC. Translation: CASRGSWDTPFYEQYF.

The V call is TRBV11-3, the J call TRBJ2-7, with a tentative D call TRBD2 (5 bases). Per germline, CDR1 SGHNT and CDR2 YENEEA. The CDR3 consists of 15 residues. Trimming left V 4 bases short and J 3 bases short, with 16 bases between. The CDR3 sequence is CASSYLSDSDYEQYF. CDR3 nucleotide sequence: TGTGCCAGCAGCTACTTAAGCGATAGCGACTACGAGCAGTACTTC.

This chain connects TRBV7-2 to TRBJ1-2; 9 bases map to TRBD1. V dropped 5 bases and J dropped 10; count of bases not matched to a gene: 8. This CDR3 is built from 13 residues. Germline CDR1 reads SGHTA; CDR2 reads FQGNSA. In DNA form, the CDR3 reads TGTGCCAGCAGCGAGGGACAGGGTACCGTCTACACCTTC. It translates to CASSEGQGTVYTF. Looking up the rest from reference TRBV7-2 and TRBJ1-2 gives the full variable domain: GAGVSQSPSNKVTEKGKDVELRCDPISGHTALYWYRQSLGQGLEFLIYFQGNSAPDKSGLPSDRFSAERTGGSVSTLTIQRTQQEDSAVYLCASSEGQGTVYTFGSGTRLTVV.

This chain uses TRBV29-1 with TRBJ1-3; the match to TRBD1 covers 9 bases. Germline V gene lookup returns CDR1 SQVTM and CDR2 ANQGSEA. J lost 3 bases, V lost 6 bases, and 3 bases had no gene match. The CDR3 totals 13 residues. CDR3 loop: CSVRDRDGNTIYF. The CDR3 DNA reads TGCAGCGTAAGGGACAGGGATGGAAACACCATATATTTT.

The rearrangement uses TRBV2 and TRBJ2-7, with 8 nucleotides matching TRBD2. The CDR3 consists of 14 residues. Per the germline V gene, CDR1 is SNHLY and CDR2 is FYNNEI. The V segment lost 4 bases and the J segment 2 bases; nucleotides outside the gene matches: 4. The CDR3 here is CASSAREVTYEQYF. The CDR3 DNA is TGTGCCAGCAGTGCGCGGGAGGTCACCTACGAGCAGTACTTC.

V usage is TRBV28 and J usage is TRBJ1-2; no definite D call. Germline assignment: CDR1 MDHEN and CDR2 SYDVKM. This CDR3 is built from 13 residues. V lost 3 bases and J 3 bases, leaving 8 bases between the germline ends. The chain's CDR3 is CASSFKPHYGYTF. CDR3 DNA sequence: TGTGCCAGCAGTTTCAAGCCTCACTATGGCTACACCTTC.

CDR3 amino acids: CASSLGTGFYEQYF. The DNA of the CDR3 is TGTGCCAGCAGCTTGGGGACAGGGTTCTACGAGCAGTACTTC. The chain employs TRBV5-6 and TRBJ2-7, with 8 bases matching TRBD1. Germline loops: CDR1 SGHDT, CDR2 YYEEEE. This CDR3 is built from 14 residues. J was trimmed by 3 bases and V by 0 bases; bases with no gene match: 2.

The chain uses TRBV7-9 and TRBJ1-1; D might be TRBD1 (5 bases). The V end was cut by 1 base, the J end by 4 bases, with 10 bases between. Germline-derived CDR1 and CDR2 are SEHNR and FQNEAQ (reference sequence). CDR3 length equals 14 residues. CDR3 coding DNA: TGTGCCAGCAGCTTAGGCGTCGGGGGCACTGAAGCTTTCTTT. Its protein is CASSLGVGGTEAFF.

In this sample, this clone turned up a few times. The chain joins TRBV7-2 to TRBJ2-7; 8 nucleotides line up with TRBD1. Germline trimming cut 5 bases from V and 3 bases from J; bases unmatched to any gene: 6. The CDR3 is 14 amino acids. Germline V CDR1 and CDR2: SGHTA, FQGNSA. The CDR3 region has the DNA TGTGCCAGCAGCACCGGACAGGGTTTCTACGAGCAGTACTTC. It yields the protein CASSTGQGFYEQYF.

The rearrangement links TRBV14 to TRBJ2-7, with D possibly matching TRBD1 (6 bases). CDR1 SGHDN and CDR2 FVKESK come from the germline V gene. V was shortened by 1 base and J by 7 bases, with 17 bases between the two germline ends. CDR3 size: 15 residues. Here the CDR3 reads CASSQVWGPEGEQYF. The CDR3, as DNA: TGTGCCAGCAGCCAAGTTTGGGGGCCAGAGGGAGAGCAGTACTTC.